A selection of T cell receptor beta chains follows, all from one sample in a study of blood T cell repertoires in COVID-19. Clones were read by immunoSEQ multiplex PCR, and TCRdb kept only the in-frame ones, dropping some. The table records about 360,000 clones, 70% to 85% of them present only once. Sequencing was done on a sample of peripheral blood. The origin of the receptors is a human donor with acute or convalescent COVID-19. The donor label of this sample is uncertain. Both conserved end residues are part of each CDR3. Fields, in order: V gene, CDR3 length, clone size, D gene, J gene, CDR3 DNA, CDR3 protein. D genes are given only for firm matches. Part of the rows lack a size; the others show once, few, many or a class for expanded clones.

v_gene: TRBV3-1/TRBV3-2; len: 18; abundance: NA; d_gene: NA; j_gene: TRBJ2-5; CDR3nt: TGTGCCAGCAGCCGGTCCTCGGGCGGGCCGTCTAGATCAGAGACCCAGTACTTC; CDR3aa: CASSRSSGGPSRSETQYF
v_gene: TRBV18; len: 16; abundance: NA; d_gene: NA; j_gene: TRBJ1-4; CDR3nt: TGTGCCAGCTCACCCGAGCCCCCGGGTCTTGTTGAAAAACTGTTTTTT; CDR3aa: CASSPEPPGLVEKLFF
v_gene: TRBV28; len: 18; abundance: once; d_gene: TRBD2; j_gene: TRBJ2-3; CDR3nt: TGTGCCAGCAGTTTGAGGCTAGCGGGGGGGCGAGTTTTAGATACGCAGTATTTT; CDR3aa: CASSLRLAGGRVLDTQYF
v_gene: TRBV30; len: 17; abundance: NA; d_gene: NA; j_gene: TRBJ1-6; CDR3nt: TGTGCCTGGAGTGACCCGGGGGTCGAGCTATATAATTCACCCCTCCACTTT; CDR3aa: CAWSDPGVELYNSPLHF
v_gene: TRBV7-8; len: 18; abundance: NA; d_gene: NA; j_gene: TRBJ2-1; CDR3nt: TGTGCCAGCAGCTCATCCCTCGCGGGGGCCCTCCCGGACAATGAGCAGTTCTTC; CDR3aa: CASSSSLAGALPDNEQFF
v_gene: TRBV3-1/TRBV3-2; len: 16; abundance: NA; d_gene: TRBD2; j_gene: TRBJ2-7; CDR3nt: TGTGCCAGCAGCCCGCACATAGCGGGATTGGGCTCCGAGCAGTACTTC; CDR3aa: CASSPHIAGLGSEQYF
v_gene: TRBV2; len: 13; abundance: NA; d_gene: NA; j_gene: TRBJ1-1; CDR3nt: TGTGCCAGCACTCGGAGGCCTGGGGCTGAAGCTTTCTTT; CDR3aa: CASTRRPGAEAFF
v_gene: TRBV20-1; len: 16; abundance: NA; d_gene: NA; j_gene: TRBJ1-3; CDR3nt: TGCAGTGCTAGTGAGGCCAGGACATCTACTGGAAACACCATATATTTT; CDR3aa: CSASEARTSTGNTIYF
v_gene: TRBV11-3; len: 16; abundance: NA; d_gene: NA; j_gene: TRBJ2-1; CDR3nt: TGTGCCAGCAGCTTAGCCCCCCCGGGCTCCTACAATGAGCAGTTCTTC; CDR3aa: CASSLAPPGSYNEQFF
v_gene: TRBV5-4; len: 15; abundance: NA; d_gene: TRBD1; j_gene: TRBJ1-2; CDR3nt: TGTGCCAGCACCTTTTGGGACAGGGAAAACCATGGCTACACCTTC; CDR3aa: CASTFWDRENHGYTF